The clone carrying this T cell receptor beta chain has just a few counts. The antigen remains unidentified. Germline V gene lookup returns CDR1 SGHTA and CDR2 FQGNSA. The length of the CDR3 is 15 residues. V was cut by 1 base and J by 0 bases, with 7 bases left in between. Clones were sequenced by immunoSEQ multiplex PCR, and TCRdb holds only the in-frame ones, with some missing. The sample records 300,000 to 400,000 clones, approximately 86% being singletons. As to treatment: approximately 18 received Ad26.COV2.S at low or high dose, single or two shots; several received placebo; per-sample allocation not given. Material that was analyzed had been drawn on day 63 after the first vaccine or placebo injection. The sample came from a Boston adult aged 18-55 years. The sample comes from a study of Ad26.COV2.S vaccination and SARS-CoV-2 variants. Looking at the study overall: The donor belonged to the COV1001 Ad26.COV2.S trial arm. Study-wide results and caveats: Individuals receiving vaccine had higher spike-specific TCR breadth than placebo recipients did. Following vaccination, spike-specific CD8+ and CD4+ T cell responses reportedly exhibited substantial breadth.

V gene TRBV7-2 combines with J gene TRBJ1-3; D is unresolved. The receptor was derived from a person aged 18-65 years who received the Ad26.COV2.S COVID-19 vaccine or a placebo. The material sequenced was peripheral blood, taken in a trial of Ad26.COV2.S vaccine versus placebo. The DNA for the CDR3 is TGTGCCAGCAGCTTAGATATCCTCTCTGGAAACACCATATATTTT. Its protein is CASSLDILSGNTIYF.